In its sample, the clone carrying this T cell receptor beta chain was seen a few times. TCRdb's table, derived via immunoSEQ multiplex PCR, lists solely in-frame clones and lacks some. The sample contains roughly 430,000 clones, approximately 86% of which appear only once. The data derive from a study of blood T cell repertoires in COVID-19. Study-level background: Nucleic acid was either cDNA or gDNA, and it came from T cells, B-cell-depleted T cells, or PBMCs.

The CDR3 contains 16 residues. From germline, CDR1 is SGHTS and CDR2 YDEGEE. V lost 4 bases, J lost 2 bases, and 13 bases lay in between. The gene calls are TRBV5-8 and TRBJ1-6; possible D gene TRBD1, 6 bases. Input material: PBMCs or T cells enriched from blood (not recorded which). This TCR was sampled from a woman between 35 and 50 years old with acute COVID-19. DNA for the CDR3: TGTGCCAGCAGCCTTAACAGGGCCACCTATAATTCACCCCTCCACTTT. This gives the protein CASSLNRATYNSPLHF.